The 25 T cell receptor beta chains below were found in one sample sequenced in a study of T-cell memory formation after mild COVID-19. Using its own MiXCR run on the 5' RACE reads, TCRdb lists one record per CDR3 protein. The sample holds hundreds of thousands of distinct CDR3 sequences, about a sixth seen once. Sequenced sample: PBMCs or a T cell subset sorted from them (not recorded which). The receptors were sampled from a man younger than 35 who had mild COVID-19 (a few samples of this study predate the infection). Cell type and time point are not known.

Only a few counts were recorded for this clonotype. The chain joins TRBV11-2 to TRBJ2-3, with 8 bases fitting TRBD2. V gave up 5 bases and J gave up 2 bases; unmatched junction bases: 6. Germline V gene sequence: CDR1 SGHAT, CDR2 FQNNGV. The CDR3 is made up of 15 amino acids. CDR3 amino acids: CASSRSGGYTDTQYF. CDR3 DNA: TGTGCCAGCAGCCGAAGCGGGGGCTACACAGATACGCAGTATTTT.

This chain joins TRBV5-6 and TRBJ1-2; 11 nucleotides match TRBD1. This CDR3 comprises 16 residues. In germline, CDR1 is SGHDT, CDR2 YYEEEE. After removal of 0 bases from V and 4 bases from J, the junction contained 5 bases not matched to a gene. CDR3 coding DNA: TGTGCCAGCAGCTTGGAACCGGGACAGGGGGGCTATGGCTACACCTTC. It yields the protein CASSLEPGQGGYGYTF. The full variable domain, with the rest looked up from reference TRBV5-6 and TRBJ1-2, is DAGVTQSPTHLIKTRGQQVTLRCSPKSGHDTVSWYQQALGQGPQFIFQYYEEEERQRGNFPDRFSGHQFPNYSSELNVNALLLGDSALYLCASSLEPGQGGYGYTFGSGTRLTVV.

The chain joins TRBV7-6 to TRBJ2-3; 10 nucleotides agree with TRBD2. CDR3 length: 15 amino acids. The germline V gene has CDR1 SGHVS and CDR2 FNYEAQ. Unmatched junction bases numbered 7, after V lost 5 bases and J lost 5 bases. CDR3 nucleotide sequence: TGTGCCAGCAGCCCCTGGACTAGCGGCGGAGATACGCAGTATTTT. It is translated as CASSPWTSGGDTQYF.

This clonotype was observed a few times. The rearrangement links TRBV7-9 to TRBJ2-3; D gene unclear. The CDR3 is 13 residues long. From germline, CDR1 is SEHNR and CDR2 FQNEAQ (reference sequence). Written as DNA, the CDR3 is TGTGTCCTTACGGGCCAGAGCACAGATACGCAGTATTTT. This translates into CVLTGQSTDTQYF.

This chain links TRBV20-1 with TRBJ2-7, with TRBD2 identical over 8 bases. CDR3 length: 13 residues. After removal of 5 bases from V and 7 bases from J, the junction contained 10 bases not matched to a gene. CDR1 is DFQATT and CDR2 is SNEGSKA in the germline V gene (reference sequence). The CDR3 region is CSAPQGTSGEQYF. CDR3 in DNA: TGCAGTGCTCCCCAGGGCACTAGCGGAGAGCAGTACTTC.

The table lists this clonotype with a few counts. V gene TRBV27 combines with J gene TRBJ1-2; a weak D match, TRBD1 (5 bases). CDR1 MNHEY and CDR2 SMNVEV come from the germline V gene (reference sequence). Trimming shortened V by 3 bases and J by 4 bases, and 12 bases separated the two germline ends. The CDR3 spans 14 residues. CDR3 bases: TGTGCCAGCAGTTTGGGCAGGGACTCCTATGGCTACACCTTC. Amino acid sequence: CASSLGRDSYGYTF.

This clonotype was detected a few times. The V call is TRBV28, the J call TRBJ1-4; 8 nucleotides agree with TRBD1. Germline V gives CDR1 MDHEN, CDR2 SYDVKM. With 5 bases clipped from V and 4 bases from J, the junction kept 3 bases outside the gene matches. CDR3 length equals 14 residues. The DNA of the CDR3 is TGTGCCAGCAGTACGGACAGGGTTAATGAAAAACTGTTTTTT. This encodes CASSTDRVNEKLFF.

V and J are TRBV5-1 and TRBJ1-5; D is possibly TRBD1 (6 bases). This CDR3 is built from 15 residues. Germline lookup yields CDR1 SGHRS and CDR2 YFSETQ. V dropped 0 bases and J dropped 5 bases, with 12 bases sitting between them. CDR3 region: CASSLEGDTYQPQHF. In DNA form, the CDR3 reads TGCGCCAGCAGCTTGGAGGGGGACACATATCAGCCCCAGCATTTT.

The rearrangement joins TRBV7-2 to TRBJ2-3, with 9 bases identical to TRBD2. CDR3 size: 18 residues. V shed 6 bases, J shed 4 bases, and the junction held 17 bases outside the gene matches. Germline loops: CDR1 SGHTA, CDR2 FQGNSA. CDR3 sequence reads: CASRLRSGGTWQADTQYF. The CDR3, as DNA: TGTGCCAGCAGATTAAGGAGCGGGGGGACCTGGCAAGCAGATACGCAGTATTTT.

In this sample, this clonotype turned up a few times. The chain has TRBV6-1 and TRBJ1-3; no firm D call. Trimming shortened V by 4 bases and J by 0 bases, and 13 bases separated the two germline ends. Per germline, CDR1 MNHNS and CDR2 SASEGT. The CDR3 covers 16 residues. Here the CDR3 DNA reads TGTGCCAGCAGTGTTGGCGGACCCCTCTCTGGAAACACCATATATTTT. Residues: CASSVGGPLSGNTIYF.

In DNA form, the CDR3 reads TGTGCCAGCAGCCTCCCACTGAGCAATCAGCCCCAGCATTTT. It encodes CASSLPLSNQPQHF. This chain uses TRBV7-2 with TRBJ1-5; D unresolved. CDR1 and CDR2 from the germline V gene are SGHTA and FQGNSA. The CDR3 sequence is 14 residues long. V shed 5 bases and J shed 1 base, with 9 bases lying between them.

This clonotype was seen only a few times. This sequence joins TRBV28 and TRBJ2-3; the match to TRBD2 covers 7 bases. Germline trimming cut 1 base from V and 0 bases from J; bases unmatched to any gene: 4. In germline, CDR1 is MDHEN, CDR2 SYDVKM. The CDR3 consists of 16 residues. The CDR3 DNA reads TGTGCCAGCAGTTTATTTCGCGGGGGAAGCACAGATACGCAGTATTTT. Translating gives CASSLFRGGSTDTQYF.

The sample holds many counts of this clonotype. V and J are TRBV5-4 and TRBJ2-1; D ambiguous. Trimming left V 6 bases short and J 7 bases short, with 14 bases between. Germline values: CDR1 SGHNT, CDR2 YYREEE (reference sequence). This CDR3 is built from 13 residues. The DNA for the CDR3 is TGTGCCAGCAAAACCCCCCCCGGGAATGAGCAGTTCTTC. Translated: CASKTPPGNEQFF. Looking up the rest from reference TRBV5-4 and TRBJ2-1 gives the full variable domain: ETGVTQSPTHLIKTRGQQVTLRCSSQSGHNTVSWYQQALGQGPQFIFQYYREEENGRGNFPPRFSGLQFPNYSSELNVNALELDDSALYLCASKTPPGNEQFFGPGTRLTVL.

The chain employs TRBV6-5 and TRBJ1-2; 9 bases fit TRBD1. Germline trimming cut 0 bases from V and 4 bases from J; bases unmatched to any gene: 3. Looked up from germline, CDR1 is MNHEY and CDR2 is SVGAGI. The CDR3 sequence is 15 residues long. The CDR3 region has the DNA TGTGCCAGCAGTTACTCAGGGGGACAGGGCTATGGCTACACCTTC. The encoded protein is CASSYSGGQGYGYTF.

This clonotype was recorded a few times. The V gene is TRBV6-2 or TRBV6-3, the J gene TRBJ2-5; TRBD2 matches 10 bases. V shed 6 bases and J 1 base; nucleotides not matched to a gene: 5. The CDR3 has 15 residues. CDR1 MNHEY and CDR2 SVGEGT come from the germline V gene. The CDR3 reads CASRGRTSGQETQYF. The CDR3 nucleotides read TGTGCCAGCAGGGGACGGACTAGCGGCCAAGAGACCCAGTACTTC.

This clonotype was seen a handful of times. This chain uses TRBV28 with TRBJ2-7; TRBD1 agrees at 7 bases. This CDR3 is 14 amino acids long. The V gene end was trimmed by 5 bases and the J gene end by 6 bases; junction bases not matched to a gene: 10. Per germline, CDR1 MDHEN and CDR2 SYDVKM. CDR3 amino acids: CASSLGQASGEQYV. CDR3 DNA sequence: TGTGCCAGCAGTCTTGGACAGGCCTCGGGCGAGCAGTACGTC.

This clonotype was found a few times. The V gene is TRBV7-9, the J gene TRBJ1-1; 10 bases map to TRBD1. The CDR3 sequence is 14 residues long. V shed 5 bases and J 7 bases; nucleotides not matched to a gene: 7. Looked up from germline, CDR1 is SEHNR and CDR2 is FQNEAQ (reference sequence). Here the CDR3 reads CASSPWDRGDEAFF. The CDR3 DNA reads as TGTGCCAGCAGCCCGTGGGACAGGGGAGATGAAGCTTTCTTT. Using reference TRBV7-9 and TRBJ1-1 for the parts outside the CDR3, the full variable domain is DTGVSQNPRHKITKRGQNVTFRCDPISEHNRLYWYRQTLGQGPEFLTYFQNEAQLEKSRLLSDRFSAERPKGSFSTLEIQRTEQGDSAMYLCASSPWDRGDEAFFGQGTRLTVV.

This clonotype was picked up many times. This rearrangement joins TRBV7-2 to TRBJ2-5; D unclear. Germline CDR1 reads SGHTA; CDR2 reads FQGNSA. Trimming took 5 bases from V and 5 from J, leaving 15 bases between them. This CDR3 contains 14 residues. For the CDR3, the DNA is TGTGCCAGCAGCCCGACGGTGGGGTGGGAGACCCAGTACTTC. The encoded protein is CASSPTVGWETQYF.

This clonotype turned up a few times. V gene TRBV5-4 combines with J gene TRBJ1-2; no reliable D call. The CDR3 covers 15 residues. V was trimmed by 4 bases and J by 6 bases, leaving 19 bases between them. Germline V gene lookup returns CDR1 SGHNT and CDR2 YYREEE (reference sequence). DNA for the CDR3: TGTGCCAGCAGCACCGAAGCGCCGGGTCGGCATGGCTACACCTTC. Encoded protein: CASSTEAPGRHGYTF.

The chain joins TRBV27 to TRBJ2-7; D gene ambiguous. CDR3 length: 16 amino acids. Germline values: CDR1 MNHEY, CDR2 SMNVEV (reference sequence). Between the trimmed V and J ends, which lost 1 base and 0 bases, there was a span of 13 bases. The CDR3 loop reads CASSLLRRTSSYEQYV. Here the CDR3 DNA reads TGTGCCAGCAGTTTATTGAGGAGAACCAGCTCCTACGAGCAGTACGTC.

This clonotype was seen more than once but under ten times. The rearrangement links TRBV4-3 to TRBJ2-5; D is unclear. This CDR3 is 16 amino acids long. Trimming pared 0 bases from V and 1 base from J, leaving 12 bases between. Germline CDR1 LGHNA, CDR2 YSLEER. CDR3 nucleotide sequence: TGCGCCAGCAGCCAAGATATGACCCCCCTCCAAGAGACCCAGTACTTC. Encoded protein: CASSQDMTPLQETQYF.

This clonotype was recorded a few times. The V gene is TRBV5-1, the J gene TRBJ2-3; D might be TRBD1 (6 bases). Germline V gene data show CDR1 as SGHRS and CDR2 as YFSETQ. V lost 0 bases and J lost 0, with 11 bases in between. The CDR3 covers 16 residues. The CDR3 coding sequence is TGCGCCAGCAGCTTGGGTCCTACAGGGAGCACAGATACGCAGTATTTT. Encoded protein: CASSLGPTGSTDTQYF.

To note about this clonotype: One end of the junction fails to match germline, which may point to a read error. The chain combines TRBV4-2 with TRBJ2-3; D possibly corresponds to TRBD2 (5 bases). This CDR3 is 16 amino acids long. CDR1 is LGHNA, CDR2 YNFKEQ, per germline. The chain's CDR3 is CASSQDLAHGTDTQYF. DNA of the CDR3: TGCGCCAGCAGCCAGGATTTAGCGCATGGCACAGATACGCAGTATTTT.

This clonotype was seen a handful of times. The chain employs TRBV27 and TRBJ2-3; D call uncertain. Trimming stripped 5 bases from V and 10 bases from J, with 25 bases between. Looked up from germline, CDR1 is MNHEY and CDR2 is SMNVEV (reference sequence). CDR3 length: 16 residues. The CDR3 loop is CASSPRVRRSSPPQYF. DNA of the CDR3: TGTGCCAGCAGTCCCCGGGTTCGACGATCCTCCCCTCCGCAGTATTTT.

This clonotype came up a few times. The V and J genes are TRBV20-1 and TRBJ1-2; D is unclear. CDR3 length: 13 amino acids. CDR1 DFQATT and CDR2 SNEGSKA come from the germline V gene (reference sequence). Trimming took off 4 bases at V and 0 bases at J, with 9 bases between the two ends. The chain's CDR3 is CSATTETNYGYTF. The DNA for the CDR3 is TGCAGTGCTACCACAGAGACTAACTATGGCTACACCTTC.